This TCR beta chain comes out of a study of OX40 agonist ivuxolimab in advanced cancers. The length of the CDR3 is 14 residues. J gave up 4 bases and V 8 bases, and 7 bases lay outside the gene matches. Germline CDR1 reads MGHDK; CDR2 reads SYGVNS. Profiled with immunoSEQ multiplex PCR; TCRdb holds only in-frame clones, not every one. The sample has fewer than 55,000 clones, under 90% seen once. With autoimmune disease history or systemic immunosuppression, patients were excluded. This receptor was identified in an adult with an advanced solid tumor such as melanoma, head and neck, liver or kidney cancer. Specimen: CD4+ or CD8+ T cells sorted from blood, collected in a trial of the OX40 agonist ivuxolimab. The chain links TRBV25-1 to TRBJ1-4; 7 bases match TRBD1. The CDR3 region has the DNA TGTGCCAGCCATACAGGGGTCGGTAATGAAAAACTGTTTTTT. Its protein product is CASHTGVGNEKLFF.